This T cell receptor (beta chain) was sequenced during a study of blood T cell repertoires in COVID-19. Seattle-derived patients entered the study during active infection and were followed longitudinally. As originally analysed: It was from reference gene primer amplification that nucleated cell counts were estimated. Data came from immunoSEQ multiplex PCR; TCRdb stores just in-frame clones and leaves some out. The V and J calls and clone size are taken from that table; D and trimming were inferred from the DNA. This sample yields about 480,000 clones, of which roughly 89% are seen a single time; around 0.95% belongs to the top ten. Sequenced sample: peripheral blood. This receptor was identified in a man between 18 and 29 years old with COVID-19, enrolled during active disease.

CDR3 nucleotides: TGTGCCAGCAGTCGGGACAGGGAAAGCAATCAGCCCCAGCATTTT. This encodes CASSRDRESNQPQHF. V gene TRBV6-6 combines with J gene TRBJ1-5; TRBD1 matches at 9 bases. The CDR3 has 15 residues. Germline trimming cut 5 bases from V and 1 base from J; bases unmatched to any gene: 3. Germline V gene sequence: CDR1 MNHNY, CDR2 SVGAGI (reference sequence).